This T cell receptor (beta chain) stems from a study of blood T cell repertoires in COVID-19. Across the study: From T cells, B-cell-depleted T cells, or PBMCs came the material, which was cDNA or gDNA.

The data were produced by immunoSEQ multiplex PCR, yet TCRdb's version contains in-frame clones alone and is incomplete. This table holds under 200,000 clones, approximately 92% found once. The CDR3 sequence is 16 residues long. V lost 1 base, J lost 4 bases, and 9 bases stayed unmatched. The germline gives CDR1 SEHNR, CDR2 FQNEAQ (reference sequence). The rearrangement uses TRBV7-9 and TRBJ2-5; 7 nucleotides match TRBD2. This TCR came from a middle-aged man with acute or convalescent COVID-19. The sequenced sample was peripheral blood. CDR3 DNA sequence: TGTGCCAGCAGCTTAGATTCAGCGGGGAGGAGAGAGACCCAGTACTTC. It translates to CASSLDSAGRRETQYF. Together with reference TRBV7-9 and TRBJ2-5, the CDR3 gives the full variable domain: DTGVSQNPRHKITKRGQNVTFRCDPISEHNRLYWYRQTLGQGPEFLTYFQNEAQLEKSRLLSDRFSAERPKGSFSTLEIQRTEQGDSAMYLCASSLDSAGRRETQYFGPGTRLLVL.